This T cell receptor (beta chain) originates from a study of early T cells in non-severe SARS-CoV-2 infection. Whole-study findings and limits: VDJdb-based annotation leaned toward anti-spike CD8 responses and missed private and CD4 specificities.

cDNA molecules, individually, were tagged with unique molecular identifiers. TCRdb reprocessed the 5' RACE reads with MiXCR, giving one entry per CDR3 protein. The repertoire consists of fewer than 35,000 distinct CDR3 sequences, with about 10% occurring once and the leading ten covering over 10%. The CDR3 loop spans 15 amino acids. Germline V gene data show CDR1 as SNHLY and CDR2 as FYNNEI. V shed 5 bases, J shed 8 bases, and the junction held 10 bases outside the gene matches. This clonotype was observed many times. Its antigen is as yet unknown. The TCR comes from an adult who was a healthcare worker with PCR-confirmed SARS-CoV-2 infection or an uninfected control (not recorded which). The sample taken for sequencing was whole blood. This rearrangement joins TRBV2 to TRBJ2-4; TRBD1 agrees at 9 bases. The CDR3 coding sequence is TGTGCCAGCAGTACCCAGGGACAGGGCCCGGACATTCAGTACTTC. Translation gives CASSTQGQGPDIQYF.